This paragraph reports one TCR beta chain. The antigen is unknown. The isolated RNA, all of it, was reverse transcribed, so expressed TCRB transcripts were what got sequenced. Sequenced by immunoSEQ multiplex PCR; TCRdb stores in-frame clones only, minus some. The sample lists about 140,000 clones; about 13% were seen once. The CDR3 length is 15 residues. V shed 5 bases and J 5 bases; nucleotides not matched to a gene: 10. The germline CDR1 and CDR2 sequences are SEHNR and FQNEAQ (reference sequence). The sample originates from a study of beta chain features in type 1 diabetes. Regarding the study as a whole: Among all four CD4+ subsets, Type 1 diabetes patients had TCRB CDR3s that were moderately but significantly shorter.

The rearrangement links TRBV7-9 to TRBJ2-7, with TRBD1 identical over 9 bases. The source is a man aged 18 to 30 with type 1 diabetes. Sequenced material: central memory CD4+ T cells from blood. The CDR3 DNA reads TGTGCCAGCAGCCGACGGGGACAGGGTACCAACGAGCAGTACTTC. It translates to CASSRRGQGTNEQYF.